One and the same sample provided the 6 T cell receptor beta chains below, sequenced in a study of blood T cell repertoires in COVID-19. TCRdb's table, derived via immunoSEQ multiplex PCR, lists solely in-frame clones and lacks some. This repertoire shows 200,000 to 250,000 clones, 75% to 85% found once; its top ten account for around 9%. The sequenced sample consisted of PBMCs or T cells enriched from blood (not recorded which). The receptors here all came from a man aged 40-49 years who had recovered from COVID-19.

This chain joins TRBV6-1 and TRBJ1-3, with D unclear. The CDR3 spans 16 residues. Trimming took off 2 bases at V and 0 bases at J, with 11 bases between the two ends. Germline V lookup: CDR1 MNHNS, CDR2 SASEGT. In nucleotides, the CDR3 is TGTGCCAGCAGTGAAAGAGAAGCCTACTCTGGAAACACCATATATTTT. This codes for CASSEREAYSGNTIYF.

This clone occurred once. The chain joins TRBV2 to TRBJ1-3, with a weak D call TRBD1 (5 bases). This CDR3 spans 15 amino acids. V was cut by 1 base and J by 5 bases, with 12 bases left in between. Germline CDR1 and CDR2: SNHLY and FYNNEI. CDR3 nucleotide sequence: TGTGCCAGCAGTGAAGTTAGGACATATCGAAACACCATATATTTT. This sequence encodes CASSEVRTYRNTIYF.

This clone appeared a few times. The chain is built from TRBV4-2 and TRBJ2-1, with TRBD1 identical over 9 bases. Trimming took 1 base from V and 5 from J; bases not matched to a gene: 9. The CDR3 spans 17 residues. The germline V gene has CDR1 LGHNA and CDR2 YNFKEQ. DNA of the CDR3: TGTGCCAGCAGCCAAGGAAAGACAGGGGGGTTGAACAATGAGCAGTTCTTC. Translated: CASSQGKTGGLNNEQFF.

The V and J genes are TRBV6-5 and TRBJ2-2, with 7 positions matching TRBD2. Germline V CDR1 and CDR2: MNHEY, SVGAGI. Trimming cost V 6 bases and J 6 bases; bases outside gene matches: 4. The CDR3 spans 13 residues. CDR3 residues: CASRGTSAGELFF. The CDR3 region has the DNA TGTGCCAGCAGGGGAACTAGCGCCGGGGAGCTGTTTTTT.

V gene TRBV7-8 combines with J gene TRBJ1-2; 8 positions agree with TRBD1. Germline V gene sequence: CDR1 SGHVS, CDR2 FQNEAQ. Losses at the gene ends were 5 bases for V and 0 bases for J; bases not matched to a gene: 5. The CDR3 contains 15 residues. The CDR3 protein is CASSRGQASNYGYTF. CDR3 DNA: TGTGCCAGCAGCAGGGGACAGGCCTCTAACTATGGCTACACCTTC.

The V call is TRBV19, the J call TRBJ2-7; 10 nucleotides align to TRBD1. The CDR3 loop spans 14 amino acids. Looked up from germline, CDR1 is LNHDA and CDR2 is SQIVND (reference sequence). With V trimmed by 6 bases and J by 3 bases, 5 bases remained unmatched. This chain's CDR3 is CASSAGQGIYEQYF. CDR3 DNA: TGTGCCAGTAGCGCGGGACAGGGGATCTACGAGCAGTACTTC.